This T cell receptor (beta chain) was documented in a study of identifying expanded T cells in peripheral blood. Study findings and constraints: Approximately 1.2 clones differed between technical replicates, versus around 15 and 19 over time. Variance in clone template counts between roughly two-week samples significantly increased with total template count across all healthy donors.

A note on this clone: The target antigen is unknown.

Healthy donors had no documented immune events, such as infections, while sampled. The protocol was immunoSEQ multiplex PCR, while the TCRdb copy is restricted to in-frame clones and leaves out a portion. The data show some 90,000 clones, 75% to 90% seen once. CDR1 and CDR2 (germline): SGHRS, YFSETQ. CDR3 size: 14 residues. Trimming left V 4 bases short and J 5 bases short, with 12 bases between. This TCR was sampled from a person aged 18 to 70 in good health. Sample: blood. J is TRBJ2-2 and V is TRBV5-1, with D maybe TRBD1 (5 bases). CDR3 nucleotide sequence: TGCGCCAGCAGCGATGGGGCTCGTACCGGGGAGCTGTTTTTT. This translates into CASSDGARTGELFF.